This T cell receptor (beta chain) derives from a study of naive and memory T cell subsets. The CDR3 totals 14 residues. Trimming left V 4 bases short and J 5 bases short, with 12 bases between. Germline assignment: CDR1 ENHRY and CDR2 SYGVKD. After the first PCR, alpha and beta chain libraries were processed separately. Four subsets defined by CD45RA and CD27 were sorted after CD3, CD4, CD8 and live/dead staining. For this clonotype: What it recognizes is unknown.

Notes on the study in general: Each distinct alpha or beta sequence counts as one clonotype.

The beta constant-region primer was an equimolar mix of two oligonucleotides covering TRBC1 and TRBC2. Ligated cDNA was amplified by four rounds of PCR with nested alpha and beta constant-region primers and SP2. TCRdb reprocessed the UMI-ligation and nested PCR reads via MiXCR and lists one record per CDR3 protein. The sample records 120,000 or so distinct CDR3 sequences, just over 35% being singletons. Sequenced material: central memory CD4+ T cells from blood. This chain connects TRBV10-3 to TRBJ2-1; D may be TRBD1 (5 bases). The sequence derives from a human donor in good health. The CDR3 loop is CAISGQLFDNEQFF. DNA of the CDR3: TGTGCCATCAGTGGACAGTTATTTGACAATGAGCAGTTCTTC.